This is a list of T cell receptor beta chains from one sample in a study of Graves' ophthalmopathy and Graves' hyperthyroidism. TCRdb itself ran the multiplex PCR reads through MiXCR, one entry per CDR3 protein. The sample has 260,000 or so distinct CDR3 sequences, 45% seen once; the top ten hold roughly half. Material for sequencing was peripheral blood. These receptors originate from an adult man with Graves' ophthalmopathy. Both conserved end residues are part of each CDR3. D genes are given only for firm matches. Clone sizes are given selectively: once, few, many, or a class where the clone is expanded.

D	size	J	V	CDR3	DNA
NA	few	TRBJ2-7	TRBV5-1	CASSLAAGSYEQYF	TGCGCCAGCAGCCTCGCGGCGGGGTCCTACGAGCAGTACTTC
NA	many	TRBJ1-2	TRBV29-1	CSVEGVDGYTF	TGCAGCGTGGAGGGGGTGGATGGCTACACCTTC
TRBD2	once	TRBJ2-2	TRBV12-3/TRBV12-4	CASTLRGLAGNTGELFF	TGTGCCAGCACCCTTAGGGGGCTAGCGGGAAACACCGGGGAGCTGTTTTTT
TRBD1	few	TRBJ1-2	TRBV19	CASRAGTGQGYGYTF	TGTGCCAGTAGGGCTGGGACAGGGCAGGGCTATGGCTACACCTTC
NA	few	TRBJ1-1	TRBV5-1	CASSFHLNTEAFF	TGCGCCAGCAGCTTCCACTTGAACACTGAAGCTTTCTTT
TRBD2	once	TRBJ2-7	TRBV9	CASSLDPGLAGEQYF	TGCGCCAGCAGCTTGGACCCGGGACTAGCGGGGGAGCAGTACTTC
TRBD1	NA	TRBJ2-6	TRBV5-8	CASSLGVRGRGANVLTF	TGTGCCAGCAGCTTGGGGGTCAGGGGGAGAGGGGCCAACGTCCTGACTTTC
TRBD1	few	TRBJ1-4	TRBV10-3	CAIRPQQGAREKLFF	TGTGCCATTCGCCCTCAACAGGGGGCACGAGAAAAACTGTTTTTT
TRBD1	few	TRBJ1-2	TRBV7-8	CASSGRGQGGYGYTF	TGTGCCAGCAGCGGGAGGGGACAGGGGGGATATGGCTACACCTTC
TRBD1	many	TRBJ1-6	TRBV9	CASSQGAGSPLHF	TGTGCCAGCAGCCAGGGGGCCGGATCACCCCTCCACTTT
NA	NA	TRBJ1-2	TRBV29-1	CSLGGDYGYTF	TGCAGCCTCGGGGGGGACTATGGCTACACCTTC
NA	NA	TRBJ2-6	TRBV7-3	CASSLAGASSGANVLTF	TGTGCCAGCAGCTTAGCGGGGGCTAGCTCTGGGGCCAACGTCCTGACTTTC
NA	NA	TRBJ1-2	TRBV20-1	CSARDNREGGYGYTF	TGCAGTGCTAGAGATAACAGGGAAGGAGGATATGGCTACACCTTC
NA	NA	TRBJ1-5	TRBV19	CASSRAEGSQPQHF	TGTGCCAGTAGTCGGGCAGAAGGTAGTCAGCCCCAGCATTTT
NA	NA	TRBJ2-7	TRBV5-5	CASIPAGVPGEQYF	TGTGCCAGCATCCCCGCAGGGGTCCCTGGGGAGCAGTACTTC
TRBD1	NA	TRBJ2-5	TRBV6-4	CASSDGTGGPETQYF	TGTGCCAGCAGTGACGGGACAGGGGGCCCAGAGACCCAGTACTTC
TRBD1	few	TRBJ2-7	TRBV20-1	CSAQTGGANYEQYF	TGCAGTGCTCAGACAGGGGGCGCGAACTACGAGCAGTACTTC
TRBD1	NA	TRBJ2-7	TRBV7-3	CASSLKGQAYEQYF	TGTGCCAGCAGCTTAAAGGGACAGGCCTACGAGCAGTACTTC
TRBD1	NA	TRBJ1-1	TRBV20-1	CSARDPQGANTEAFF	TGCAGTGCTAGGGACCCCCAGGGGGCGAACACTGAAGCTTTCTTT
TRBD1	NA	TRBJ1-2	TRBV10-3	CASRGIPNRGNYGYTF	TGTGCCAGCAGGGGGATCCCTAACAGGGGCAACTATGGCTACACCTTC
TRBD1	NA	TRBJ1-5	TRBV2	CASSRQGGQLQHF	TGTGCCAGCAGTCGACAGGGAGGTCAGCTCCAGCATTTT
TRBD2	NA	TRBJ2-1	TRBV7-9	CASSRRSGSEQFF	TGTGCCAGCAGCCGCCGGAGCGGGAGTGAGCAGTTCTTC
TRBD1	NA	TRBJ1-2	TRBV12-3/TRBV12-4	CASSAGQRIYGYTF	TGTGCCAGCAGTGCGGGACAGAGAATCTATGGCTACACCTTC
TRBD2	NA	TRBJ2-7	TRBV9	CASSPGEAGDRYEQYF	TGTGCCAGCAGCCCGGGTGAAGCGGGGGACCGCTACGAGCAGTACTTC
NA	once	TRBJ1-2	TRBV7-9	CASSQDSGTMGYGYTF	TGTGCCAGCAGCCAAGATTCCGGGACGATGGGCTATGGCTACACCTTC
NA	NA	TRBJ1-5	TRBV2	CASSGGQAGSNQPQHF	TGTGCCAGCAGTGGCGGGCAGGCAGGGTCCAATCAGCCCCAGCATTTT
NA	few	TRBJ1-2	TRBV7-9	CASSSYLTPSDGYTF	TGTGCCAGCAGCTCCTACCTGACCCCCTCGGATGGCTACACCTTC
NA	few	TRBJ1-4	TRBV13	CASSFGPVNEKLFF	TGTGCCAGCAGCTTTGGACCGGTAAATGAAAAACTGTTTTTT
NA	few	TRBJ2-7	TRBV7-2	CASSLGTNEQYF	TGTGCCAGCAGCTTAGGGACCAACGAGCAGTACTTC
TRBD1	NA	TRBJ2-7	TRBV7-7	CASSRVGTGTYEQYF	TGTGCTAGCAGCCGAGTCGGGACAGGGACCTACGAGCAGTACTTC
TRBD2	NA	TRBJ2-7	TRBV7-8	CASSSRTGGTSGITYEQYF	TGTGCCAGCAGCTCAAGGACAGGCGGGACTAGCGGGATAACCTACGAGCAGTACTTC
NA	NA	TRBJ2-7	TRBV10-3	CAISESEGEQYF	TGTGCCATCAGTGAGAGTGAAGGGGAGCAGTACTTC
TRBD2	NA	TRBJ2-2	TRBV19	CASSIQAGDGTGELFF	TGTGCCAGTAGTATCCAAGCGGGAGACGGCACCGGGGAGCTGTTTTTT
NA	NA	TRBJ2-7	TRBV12-3/TRBV12-4	CASSLGLHEQYF	TGTGCCAGCAGTTTAGGGTTGCACGAGCAGTACTTC
NA	many	TRBJ1-2	TRBV25-1	CASSRAGLNYGYTF	TGTGCCAGCAGTCGGGCAGGGCTCAACTATGGCTACACCTTC
TRBD2	NA	TRBJ2-2	TRBV7-6	CASSLVVAGTGELFF	TGTGCCAGCAGCTTAGTGGTAGCGGGAACCGGGGAGCTGTTTTTT
NA	NA	TRBJ2-7	TRBV15	CATSPSGYEQYF	TGTGCCACCAGCCCTTCGGGGTACGAGCAGTACTTC
TRBD1	NA	TRBJ2-5	TRBV7-9	CASRARTGLETQYF	TGTGCCAGCAGGGCCCGGACAGGGTTAGAGACCCAGTACTTC
NA	NA	TRBJ2-5	TRBV6-1	CASSDGRGGDETQYF	TGTGCCAGCAGTGATGGGCGAGGAGGGGACGAGACCCAGTACTTC
TRBD1	NA	TRBJ2-7	TRBV7-9	CASSLSTGQWDEQYF	TGTGCCAGCAGCTTATCAACGGGACAGTGGGACGAGCAGTACTTC
NA	few	TRBJ2-7	TRBV4-1	CASSQEARNSYEQYF	TGCGCCAGCAGCCAAGAAGCCAGGAACTCCTACGAGCAGTACTTC
NA	NA	TRBJ2-5	TRBV2	CASSGAIQETQYF	TGTGCCAGCAGTGGGGCGATTCAAGAGACCCAGTACTTC
NA	NA	TRBJ1-2	TRBV6-5	CASRDTGFGYTF	TGTGCCAGCAGGGACACAGGGTTCGGCTACACCTTC
TRBD2	few	TRBJ2-7	TRBV5-5	CASSLRASGDHEQYF	TGTGCCAGCAGCTTGAGGGCTAGCGGGGACCACGAGCAGTACTTC
TRBD2	NA	TRBJ2-5	TRBV2	CASTGDYRREQYF	TGTGCCAGCACCGGGGACTACCGAAGGGAGCAGTACTTC
NA	NA	TRBJ1-6	TRBV19	CASSMGGDGNSPLHF	TGTGCCAGTAGTATGGGGGGGGATGGTAATTCACCCCTCCACTTT
NA	NA	TRBJ1-4	TRBV5-5	CASRPGTDDEKLFF	TGTGCCAGCAGACCCGGGACCGATGATGAAAAACTGTTTTTT
NA	NA	TRBJ1-5	TRBV12-3/TRBV12-4	CASSFGLLNQPQHF	TGTGCCAGCAGTTTTGGGCTGCTAAATCAGCCCCAGCATTTT
NA	NA	TRBJ2-7	TRBV14	CASSPVGWGHSYEQYF	TGTGCCAGCAGTCCAGTGGGCTGGGGACACTCCTACGAGCAGTACTTC
TRBD1	few	TRBJ2-2	TRBV2	CASSKQGAITGELFF	TGTGCCAGCAGTAAACAGGGGGCGATTACCGGGGAGCTGTTTTTT